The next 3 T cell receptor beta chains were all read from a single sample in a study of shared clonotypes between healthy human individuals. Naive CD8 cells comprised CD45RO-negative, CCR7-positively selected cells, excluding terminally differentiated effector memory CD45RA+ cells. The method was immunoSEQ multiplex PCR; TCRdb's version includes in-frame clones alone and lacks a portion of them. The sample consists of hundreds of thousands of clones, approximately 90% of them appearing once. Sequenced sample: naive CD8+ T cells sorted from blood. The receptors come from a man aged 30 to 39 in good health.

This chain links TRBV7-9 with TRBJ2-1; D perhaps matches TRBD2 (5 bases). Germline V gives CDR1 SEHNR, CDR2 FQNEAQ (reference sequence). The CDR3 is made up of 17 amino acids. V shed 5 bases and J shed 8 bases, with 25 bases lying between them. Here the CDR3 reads CASSRSDERRSRDEQFF. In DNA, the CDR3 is TGTGCCAGCAGCCGCAGCGACGAGCGGAGGTCTCGGGATGAGCAGTTCTTC.

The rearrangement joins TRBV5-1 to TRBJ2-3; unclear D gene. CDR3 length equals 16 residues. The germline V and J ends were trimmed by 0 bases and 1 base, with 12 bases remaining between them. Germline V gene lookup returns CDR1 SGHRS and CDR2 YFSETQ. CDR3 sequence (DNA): TGCGCCAGCAGCTTGGAGTGGGCAGGAGGCACAGATACGCAGTATTTT. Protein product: CASSLEWAGGTDTQYF.

The CDR3 loop reads CATSWNRELSYEQYF. Written as DNA, the CDR3 is TGTGCCACCAGCTGGAACAGGGAACTCTCCTACGAGCAGTACTTC. The chain couples TRBV15 to TRBJ2-7, with D perhaps TRBD1 (6 bases). The CDR3 runs 15 residues. The V gene lost 5 bases and the J gene lost 0 bases, with 14 bases spanning the gap. In germline, CDR1 is LNHNV, CDR2 YYDKDF (reference sequence).